A selection of T cell receptor beta chains follows, all from one sample in a study of T cell responses to AZD1222 COVID-19 vaccine. Profiling relied on immunoSEQ multiplex PCR, and the TCRdb table lists in-frame clones only, not all of them. Counted here are 120,000 or so clones, roughly 82% occurring once; the ten biggest clones make up around 27%. The material was peripheral blood, obtained 28 days after the second AZD1222 dose. All receptors derive from an adult who received the AZD1222 COVID-19 vaccine. Each CDR3 is given with its conserved first and last residue. D genes are given only for firm matches. Size is stated for part of the rows, as once, few or many counts, or as a class when the clone is expanded.

V	size	D	J	CDR3	DNA
TRBV11-3	NA	NA	TRBJ1-5	CASSFTHGLWNQPQHF	TGTGCCAGCAGCTTTACCCACGGGCTCTGGAATCAGCCCCAGCATTTT
TRBV19	NA	NA	TRBJ1-3	CASSISGSGNTIYF	TGTGCCAGTAGTATATCTGGCTCTGGAAACACCATATATTTT
TRBV27	few	NA	TRBJ2-5	CASSTKWYQETQYF	TGTGCCAGCAGTACTAAGTGGTACCAAGAGACCCAGTACTTC
TRBV7-9	NA	TRBD2	TRBJ2-1	CASSGGLAKEQFF	TGTGCCAGCAGCGGGGGACTAGCCAAGGAGCAGTTCTTC
TRBV5-1	NA	TRBD2	TRBJ2-1	CASSFLAGDNEQFF	TGCGCCAGCAGCTTCCTAGCGGGGGACAATGAGCAGTTCTTC
TRBV7-2	NA	NA	TRBJ1-1	CASSLRQGTEAFF	TGTGCCAGCAGCTTACGCCAGGGCACTGAAGCTTTCTTT
TRBV27	NA	NA	TRBJ1-1	CASRWGAGTNTEAFF	TGTGCCAGCAGATGGGGAGCGGGAACGAACACTGAAGCTTTCTTT
TRBV4-1	NA	TRBD2	TRBJ2-7	CASSQDGAGGTYEQYF	TGCGCCAGCAGCCAAGATGGTGCGGGGGGCACCTACGAGCAGTACTTC
TRBV19	NA	NA	TRBJ1-6	CASSMGPNWNSPLHF	TGTGCCAGTAGTATGGGCCCTAATTGGAATTCACCCCTCCACTTT
TRBV25-1	NA	NA	TRBJ2-7	CASSEYLGGTESYEQYF	TGTGCCAGCAGTGAATATCTGGGGGGGACAGAATCCTACGAGCAGTACTTC
TRBV2	NA	NA	TRBJ2-2	CASTGFGQKNTGELFF	TGTGCCAGTACCGGCTTTGGACAGAAGAACACCGGGGAGCTGTTTTTT
TRBV10-2	NA	TRBD1	TRBJ2-1	CASTGQGANEQFF	TGCGCCAGCACGGGACAGGGGGCCAATGAGCAGTTCTTC
TRBV10-1	NA	NA	TRBJ2-3	CASSLQGADTQYF	TGCGCCAGCAGTCTACAGGGTGCAGATACGCAGTATTTT
TRBV19	NA	NA	TRBJ1-2	CASIGGLGYGYTF	TGTGCCAGTATTGGGGGGCTTGGATATGGCTACACCTTC
TRBV29-1	NA	NA	TRBJ2-5	CSVEDYGFRETQYF	TGCAGCGTTGAAGATTACGGGTTTCGGGAGACCCAGTACTTC
TRBV23-1	NA	NA	TRBJ1-2	CASSQSLRTPGDYGYTF	TGCGCCAGCAGTCAATCGCTTCGGACCCCGGGGGACTATGGCTACACCTTC
TRBV5-1	NA	NA	TRBJ1-6	CASSLGLGSPLHF	TGCGCCAGCAGCTTGGGGTTAGGTTCACCCCTCCACTTT
TRBV6-6	NA	NA	TRBJ2-2	CASSYWQDTGELFF	TGTGCCAGCAGTTACTGGCAGGACACCGGGGAGCTGTTTTTT
TRBV19	NA	NA	TRBJ2-7	CASSLDSYEQYF	TGTGCCAGTAGTCTTGACTCCTACGAGCAGTACTTC
TRBV7-3	NA	TRBD2	TRBJ2-3	CASSLKTSGGVHTQYF	TGTGCCAGCAGCTTAAAAACTAGCGGGGGTGTCCATACGCAGTATTTT
TRBV29-1	few	NA	TRBJ1-2	CSAGGLSRGFGYTF	TGCAGCGCTGGGGGACTCTCTCGCGGGTTTGGCTACACCTTC
TRBV5-6	NA	NA	TRBJ2-1	CASSLNFVWGEQFF	TGTGCCAGCAGCTTGAACTTCGTATGGGGTGAGCAGTTCTTC
TRBV29-1	NA	TRBD2	TRBJ2-2	CSVDRPGLAGTGELFF	TGCAGCGTTGACCGGCCGGGACTAGCGGGAACCGGGGAGCTGTTTTTT
TRBV9	once	TRBD1	TRBJ1-3	CASSPDRVSGNTIYF	TGTGCCAGCAGCCCGGACAGGGTCTCTGGAAACACCATATATTTT
TRBV2	NA	TRBD2	TRBJ2-2	CATRAVAGGGAGELFF	TGTGCCACCAGAGCCGTAGCGGGGGGAGGGGCCGGGGAGCTGTTTTTT
TRBV7-2	NA	NA	TRBJ2-1	CASSLVGYRDNEQFF	TGTGCCAGCAGCTTAGTCGGGTATCGGGACAATGAGCAGTTCTTC
TRBV11-2	NA	TRBD1	TRBJ1-6	CASSAGTGIYSPLHF	TGTGCCAGCAGCGCAGGGACAGGCATCTATTCACCCCTCCACTTT
TRBV20-1	few	NA	TRBJ1-1	CSARDDTEAFF	TGCAGTGCTAGGGATGACACTGAAGCTTTCTTT
TRBV24-1	NA	TRBD1	TRBJ2-7	CATSWTGGEQYF	TGTGCCACCTCCTGGACAGGGGGCGAGCAGTACTTC
TRBV2	NA	NA	TRBJ2-3	CASSAGLGIRTQYF	TGTGCCAGCAGCGCCGGGCTCGGGATCCGTACGCAGTATTTT
TRBV19	once	NA	TRBJ2-1	CASMGGARNSEQFF	TGTGCCAGTATGGGGGGAGCAAGGAATAGTGAGCAGTTCTTC
TRBV7-2	NA	NA	TRBJ2-3	CASSFYLGTGDTQYF	TGTGCCAGCAGCTTCTATCTAGGGACCGGGGATACGCAGTATTTT
TRBV4-3	NA	NA	TRBJ1-2	CASSQQLRSNRNSYGYTF	TGCGCCAGCAGCCAACAGCTCCGATCGAACCGGAATTCCTATGGCTACACCTTC
TRBV27	NA	NA	TRBJ2-7	CASSLIRGPATYEQYF	TGTGCCAGCAGTCTCATCCGGGGTCCCGCAACTTACGAGCAGTACTTC
TRBV11-3	NA	NA	TRBJ1-1	CASSLGSNTEAFF	TGTGCCAGCAGCTTAGGTTCGAACACTGAAGCTTTCTTT
TRBV6-6	NA	NA	TRBJ1-2	CASSQRGGLGYTF	TGTGCCAGCAGCCAACGGGGGGGCCTTGGCTACACCTTC
TRBV12-3/TRBV12-4	once	NA	TRBJ1-2	CASTLGSEGYTF	TGTGCCAGCACCTTGGGGTCGGAGGGCTACACCTTC
TRBV6-2/TRBV6-3	NA	NA	TRBJ2-7	CASSYSSRGGVSYEQYF	TGTGCCAGCAGTTACTCGTCTCGGGGCGGGGTCTCCTACGAGCAGTACTTC
TRBV7-8	NA	TRBD1	TRBJ1-2	CASSWQSGTGGGHGYTF	TGTGCCAGCAGCTGGCAATCCGGGACAGGGGGCGGGCATGGCTACACCTTC
TRBV5-1	NA	NA	TRBJ2-1	CASSQPGLYNEQFF	TGCGCCAGCAGCCAACCCGGGCTCTACAATGAGCAGTTCTTC
TRBV4-3	NA	NA	TRBJ1-2	CASSPGAQGNYGYTF	TGCGCCAGCAGCCCCGGGGCCCAGGGGAACTATGGCTACACCTTC
TRBV10-2	NA	NA	TRBJ1-6	CASHTGPFSPLHF	TGCGCCAGCCATACGGGGCCGTTTTCACCCCTCCACTTT
TRBV5-1	NA	NA	TRBJ1-1	CASSFGGTEAFF	TGCGCCAGCAGCTTCGGGGGTACTGAAGCTTTCTTT
TRBV11-1	NA	NA	TRBJ2-7	CASSFRESGYEQYF	TGTGCCAGCAGCTTTCGAGAGTCCGGCTACGAGCAGTACTTC
TRBV7-2	NA	NA	TRBJ2-1	CASSLAPNSEQFF	TGTGCCAGCAGCTTAGCGCCTAATAGTGAGCAGTTCTTC
TRBV7-3	NA	NA	TRBJ2-1	CASSSLGGDNEQFF	TGTGCCAGCAGCTCCCTTGGGGGTGACAATGAGCAGTTCTTC
TRBV7-7	NA	NA	TRBJ2-3	CASSYGVTDTQYF	TGTGCTAGCAGCTACGGGGTCACAGATACGCAGTATTTT
TRBV9	NA	NA	TRBJ2-5	CASSVGSRGGQETQYF	TGTGCCAGCAGCGTAGGTAGCAGGGGAGGGCAAGAGACCCAGTACTTC
TRBV27	NA	TRBD1	TRBJ1-4	CASSLSGQGHEKLFF	TGTGCCAGCAGTTTATCGGGACAGGGTCATGAAAAACTGTTTTTT
TRBV6-5	NA	TRBD1	TRBJ2-3	CASSFSQGSSTDTQYF	TGTGCCAGCAGTTTTTCACAGGGGTCCAGCACAGATACGCAGTATTTT
TRBV9	NA	NA	TRBJ2-7	CASSVEETRSEQYF	TGTGCCAGCAGCGTAGAGGAGACCCGAAGCGAGCAGTACTTC